This entry describes one TCR beta chain. Its antigen target is currently unknown. Base qualities are not provided; no much larger clone lies one nucleotide away. The data are from a study of blood T cell repertoires in COVID-19 (dated by TCRdb to 2020 to 2021). For the wider study: Collaborator samples came from the United States, Italy and Spain and covered acute and convalescent phases of COVID-19. The material from the prospective study consisted of cDNA or gDNA derived from T cells, B-cell-depleted T cells, or PBMCs. Subjects who had been exposed to COVID-19, were actively infected with it, or had recovered from it provided the deeply sampled blood TCRbeta repertoires that made up the dataset. The repertoires were released in a freely available public database meant as a resource for research on the immune response to SARS-CoV-2. Samples came from the ongoing ImmuneRACE study (first 160 participants) plus 1,254 subjects from 6 global collaborators. Sample metadata almost always included a de-identified subject ID, COVID-19 status, age in years and sex. Where HLA class I and class II types were available, the types were taken from metadata supplied by the sample provider, not from assay-based typing. Broader findings and caveats from the paper: The amount of clinical and demographic metadata varied by source and participant and was provided uncurated.

Collaborating institutions collected whole blood in K2EDTA tubes following their own protocols. For TCRbeta analysis, collaborators shipped samples as frozen whole blood, isolated PBMCs, or DNA extracted from either of those sample types. The germline V gene encodes CDR1 MNHEY and CDR2 SVGAGI. The CDR3 holds 14 amino acids from the cysteine to the phenylalanine. CDR3 DNA is the only sequence kept; it has 42 bases, read in frame from the first base. V is reduced by 8 bases and J by 0 bases, leaving a spacing of 13 bases between them. TCRbeta CDR3 regions were amplified from genomic DNA using the immunoSEQ Assay, a bias-controlled multiplex PCR. Turning to the authors' computational methods: The number of nucleated cells in each sample was estimated from the amplification of reference gene primers within the assay. Sequence reads were collapsed and filtered to measure the absolute abundance of every unique TCRbeta CDR3 rearrangement. For each sample, productive Simpson clonality was calculated as the square root of Simpson's diversity index across productive rearrangements. TCRdb re-hosts the immuneACCESS table, in-frame sequences only. Its copies lack some clones; in the studies checked, an unresolved V gene accounts for under half of them, and the cause for the rest is not known. The V and J calls and clone size are taken from that table; D and trimming were inferred from the DNA. The sample records approximately 98,000 clones, 60% to 85% of which are singletons. Clones ranked in the top ten supply around 1.9% of the sample.

The source of this sequence is a middle-aged woman with acute or convalescent COVID-19. Sequenced: peripheral blood. The V and J genes are TRBV6-5 and TRBJ2-5, and possibly TRBD2, on 6 matching bases. The nucleotides are TGTGCCAGCCGAAGTGGGGGGTACCAAGAGACCCAGTACTTC. This gives the protein CASRSGGYQETQYF.